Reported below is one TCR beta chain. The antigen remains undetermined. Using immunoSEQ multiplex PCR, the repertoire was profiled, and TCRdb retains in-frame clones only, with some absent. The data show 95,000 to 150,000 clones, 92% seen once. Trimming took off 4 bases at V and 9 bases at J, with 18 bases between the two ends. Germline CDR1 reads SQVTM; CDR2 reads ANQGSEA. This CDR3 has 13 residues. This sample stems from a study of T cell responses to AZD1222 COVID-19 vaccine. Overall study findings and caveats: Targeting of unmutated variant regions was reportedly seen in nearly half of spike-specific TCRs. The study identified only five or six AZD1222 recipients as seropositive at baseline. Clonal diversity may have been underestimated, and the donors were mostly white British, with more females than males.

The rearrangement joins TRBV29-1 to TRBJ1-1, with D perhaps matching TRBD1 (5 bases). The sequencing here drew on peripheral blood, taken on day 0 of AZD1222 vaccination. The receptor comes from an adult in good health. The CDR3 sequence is CSVGEQVGGKAFF. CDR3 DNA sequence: TGCAGCGTTGGAGAACAGGTGGGGGGGAAAGCTTTCTTT.